This T cell receptor beta chain derives from a study of patients and donors after allogeneic stem cell transplantation. V shed 5 bases and J shed 5 bases, with 15 bases lying between them. From germline, CDR1 is KGHDR and CDR2 SFDVKD. This CDR3 region has 15 residues. TCRdb ran MiXCR on the RT-PCR reads and lists one entry per CDR3 protein. In the table there are about 150,000 distinct CDR3 sequences, about 36% of which are singletons. The clonotype originates from a human donor who was either an allogeneic HSCT recipient or a stem cell or donor lymphocyte infusion donor (not recorded which). It is not recorded whose cells these are; they may come from a transplant donor. Sequencing was performed on blood, either unsorted or a sorted T cell fraction (not recorded which). The rearrangement uses TRBV24-1 and TRBJ2-1, with D maybe TRBD2 (5 bases). CDR3 bases: TGTGCCACCAGTGTAAGGGCTAGCAGAAACAATGAGCAGTTCTTC. Amino acids: CATSVRASRNNEQFF.